This T cell receptor (beta chain) originates from a study of blood T cell repertoires in COVID-19. About the research overall: There were acute and convalescent COVID-19 samples, and they came from the United States, Italy and Spain. From T cells, B-cell-depleted T cells, or PBMCs came the material, which was cDNA or gDNA.

Germline V gene sequence: CDR1 LGHNA, CDR2 YSLEER. The CDR3 has 14 amino acids. V lost 4 bases and J 5 bases, leaving 14 bases between the germline ends. This clone came up once. Seattle researchers signed up patients amid active infection and tracked them longitudinally. Authors' analysis steps: The authors estimated nucleated cell counts from reference gene primer amplification. Method: immunoSEQ multiplex PCR; TCRdb's copy keeps in-frame clones and lacks some. The DNA gave D and trimming, while V, J and clone size come from that table. The data contain around 100,000 clones, around 90% of them singletons.

This TCR was sampled from a man aged 45-65 years with COVID-19, enrolled during active disease. The J gene is TRBJ1-1, the V gene TRBV4-3; no clear D gene. The source material was peripheral blood. This chain's CDR3 is CASSLESGRTEAFF. Here the CDR3 DNA reads TGCGCCAGCAGCCTCGAGAGTGGCAGGACTGAAGCTTTCTTT.